The 21 T cell receptor beta chains listed next were all sequenced from one sample in a study of blood T cells in healthy people across ages. Combining a sample-barcoded 5' primer with a J-beta primer mix, a second PCR ran for about 6 to 12 cycles. TCRdb used MiXCR to reprocess the 5' RACE reads, holding one entry per CDR3 protein. Found here are around 1.5 million distinct CDR3 sequences, approximately 63% of them singletons; the top ten hold approximately 7%. Sequencing input: blood. These receptors all come from a man aged 18 to 30 in good health.

This clonotype turned up a few times. This chain connects TRBV12-3 or TRBV12-4 to TRBJ1-1, with D perhaps TRBD1 (5 bases). V lost 3 bases to trimming and J lost 0 bases, with 8 bases between them. This CDR3 comprises 14 residues. The CDR3 DNA sequence: TGTGCCAGCAGTTTCGGGGGAATGAACACTGAAGCTTTCTTT. It codes for CASSFGGMNTEAFF.

The chain uses TRBV9 and TRBJ2-2; 8 bases fit TRBD2. The CDR3 has 16 amino acids. The V and J ends lost 0 bases and 1 base, in that order; junction bases with no gene match: 2. Germline CDR1 SGDLS, CDR2 YYNGEE. CDR3 sequence: CASSVEAGGNTGELFF. The CDR3 nucleotides are TGTGCCAGCAGCGTAGAGGCGGGGGGGAACACCGGGGAGCTGTTTTTT.

V gene TRBV7-9 combines with J gene TRBJ2-1; possible D gene TRBD1, 6 bases. Trimming left V 5 bases short and J 7 bases short, with 15 bases between. This CDR3 has 14 residues. Germline CDR1 and CDR2: SEHNR and FQNEAQ (reference sequence). The CDR3 spells CASSRHTGYNEQFF. The CDR3, as DNA: TGTGCCAGCAGCAGACATACAGGGTATAATGAGCAGTTCTTC. Supplemented by reference TRBV7-9 and TRBJ2-1, the full variable domain reads DTGVSQNPRHKITKRGQNVTFRCDPISEHNRLYWYRQTLGQGPEFLTYFQNEAQLEKSRLLSDRFSAERPKGSFSTLEIQRTEQGDSAMYLCASSRHTGYNEQFFGPGTRLTVL.

This chain uses TRBV4-1 with TRBJ2-2, with TRBD1 matching 8 bases. The germline CDR1 and CDR2 sequences are MGHRA and YSYEKL. J gave up 13 bases and V 2 bases, and 6 bases lay outside the gene matches. The length of the CDR3 is 13 residues. The CDR3 reads CASSQQEDRGLFF. Written as DNA, the CDR3 is TGCGCCAGCAGCCAACAAGAAGACAGGGGGCTGTTTTTT.

The gene calls are TRBV13 and TRBJ2-7; 11 bases map to TRBD2. CDR3 length: 14 amino acids. The germline CDR1 and CDR2 sequences are PRHDT and FYEKMQ (reference sequence). The V gene end was trimmed by 5 bases and the J gene end by 3 bases; junction bases not matched to a gene: 3. DNA of the CDR3: TGTGCCAGCAGCATGGGACTAGCGGTCTACGAGCAGTACTTC. This sequence encodes CASSMGLAVYEQYF.

There are a few counts of this clonotype. V usage is TRBV6-2 or TRBV6-3 and J usage is TRBJ2-7; TRBD2 is a possible D gene (5 bases). Germline loops: CDR1 MNHEY, CDR2 SVGEGT. The CDR3 loop spans 13 amino acids. The V and J ends lost 9 bases and 4 bases respectively, with 16 bases between them. Here the CDR3 reads CASSAGGLYEQYF. CDR3 nucleotide sequence: TGTGCCAGTAGCGCTGGTGGGTTGTACGAGCAGTACTTC.

This clonotype was detected a few times. V is TRBV5-5 and J is TRBJ2-7, with D hard to call. The germline V gene has CDR1 SGHKS and CDR2 YYEKEE (reference sequence). V was cut by 3 bases and J by 6 bases, with 7 bases left in between. This CDR3 contains 11 residues. CDR3 protein: CASSWPGEQYF. DNA for the CDR3: TGTGCCAGCAGCTGGCCTGGCGAGCAGTACTTC.

The chain employs TRBV20-1 and TRBJ2-7; D is perhaps TRBD2 (5 bases). This CDR3 is built from 12 residues. Trimming stripped 3 bases from V and 6 bases from J, with 12 bases between. Looked up from germline, CDR1 is DFQATT and CDR2 is SNEGSKA (reference sequence). The CDR3 DNA follows: TGCAGTGCTAGCCCAAGAGGGCGCGAGCAGTACTTC. Amino acid sequence: CSASPRGREQYF.

This clonotype was detected once. The rearrangement links TRBV20-1 to TRBJ1-6; 8 positions match TRBD1. Germline values: CDR1 DFQATT, CDR2 SNEGSKA (reference sequence). Trimming at V came to 6 bases and at J to 7 bases, leaving 8 bases not matched to a gene. This CDR3 has 14 amino acids. The CDR3 nucleotides read TGCAGTGCCCCACGACAGGGGTTAAATTCACCCCTCCACTTT. It codes for CSAPRQGLNSPLHF.

CDR3 sequence (DNA): TGTGCCAGCAGCTCTATCCGGGACAGGGTTTTCGATGAGCAGTTCTTC. As protein: CASSSIRDRVFDEQFF. The V gene is TRBV11-2, the J gene TRBJ2-1; 9 bases are a match to TRBD1. The CDR3 is 16 residues long. CDR1 and CDR2 (germline): SGHAT, FQNNGV. The J segment lost 8 bases and the V segment lost 4 bases, leaving 12 bases of the junction unmatched.

V is TRBV11-2 and J is TRBJ1-4; D not resolved. The CDR3 totals 15 residues. Germline CDR1 SGHAT, CDR2 FQNNGV. Trimming left V 4 bases short and J 5 bases short, with 14 bases between. CDR3 in amino acids: CASSWGQWENEKLFF. DNA of the CDR3: TGTGCCAGCAGCTGGGGTCAGTGGGAGAATGAAAAACTGTTTTTT.

This sequence joins TRBV4-1 and TRBJ2-3; D remains ambiguous. The length of the CDR3 is 14 residues. Germline V gene data show CDR1 as MGHRA and CDR2 as YSYEKL. V was shortened by 1 base and J by 6 bases, with 11 bases between the two germline ends. The chain's CDR3 is CASSQVLKPDTQYF. In nucleotides, the CDR3 is TGCGCCAGCAGCCAAGTCCTTAAGCCCGATACGCAGTATTTT.

Details on this clonotype: Sequence at one end of the junction differs from germline and may be a read error. The V and J genes are TRBV29-1 and TRBJ1-1, with D tentatively TRBD1 (6 bases). The CDR3 has 14 amino acids. Looked up from germline, CDR1 is SQVTM and CDR2 is ANQGSEA. For the CDR3, the DNA is TGCAGCGTTGATTTTTCACAGGGAGAATCTGAGGCTTTCTTT. Translating it yields CSVDFSQGESEAFF.

This clonotype has more than one count but fewer than ten. This rearrangement joins TRBV6-1 to TRBJ2-3; the match to TRBD2 covers 7 bases. J was trimmed by 8 bases and V by 0 bases; bases with no gene match: 11. The CDR3 has 16 residues. Germline lookup yields CDR1 MNHNS and CDR2 SASEGT. CDR3 bases: TGTGCCAGCAGTGAAGCGCGAGCGGGGCCTTTCTCTACGCAGTATTTT. This encodes CASSEARAGPFSTQYF.

The V call is TRBV20-1, the J call TRBJ2-5; possibly TRBD1 or TRBD2 for D (5 bases each). The V end was cut by 0 bases, the J end by 10 bases, with 18 bases between. The CDR3 is 14 amino acids. CDR1 is DFQATT, CDR2 SNEGSKA, per germline (reference sequence). The CDR3 coding sequence is TGCAGTGCTAGAGAGGTTAGGGGCCCCGGGGTCCAGTACTTC. Its protein is CSAREVRGPGVQYF.

This clonotype appeared once. At one end the junction does not follow the germline gene, possibly because of a read error. V gene TRBV4-1 combines with J gene TRBJ2-7; no clear D. Looked up from germline, CDR1 is MGHRA and CDR2 is YSYEKL. The CDR3 spans 16 residues. This CDR3 reads CVSSQLLGLVSYEQYF. CDR3 sequence (DNA): TGCGTCAGCAGCCAACTTTTGGGTCTCGTCTCCTACGAGCAGTACTTC.

The chain employs TRBV6-6 and TRBJ2-1; unclear D gene. Germline V lookup: CDR1 MNHNY, CDR2 SVGAGI (reference sequence). Trimming removed 8 bases from V and 7 bases from J, with 12 bases in between. CDR3 length equals 12 residues. The CDR3 region is CASYAQKNEQFF. As DNA, the CDR3 is TGTGCCAGCTACGCCCAAAAGAATGAGCAGTTCTTC.

This clonotype was picked up a small number of times. The V gene is TRBV19, the J gene TRBJ2-3; D is undetermined. The CDR3 is 14 amino acids. Deletions cut 4 bases from V and 6 bases from J, with 14 bases between. The germline CDR1 and CDR2 sequences are LNHDA and SQIVND (reference sequence). The CDR3: CASSTQVGADTQYF. The CDR3 coding sequence is TGTGCCAGTAGTACCCAGGTCGGTGCGGATACGCAGTATTTT.

This clonotype has a handful of counts. The chain links TRBV4-3 to TRBJ1-2, with D hard to call. This CDR3 has 16 residues. Per germline, CDR1 LGHNA and CDR2 YSLEER. The V end lost 0 bases, the J end lost 0 bases, and 11 bases lay between the germline ends. Written as DNA, the CDR3 is TGCGCCAGCAGCCAAGACTCTCGACTAGCTAACTATGGCTACACCTTC. Residues: CASSQDSRLANYGYTF.

This chain joins TRBV20-1 and TRBJ2-3; TRBD2 agrees at 13 bases. V lost 6 bases to trimming and J lost 5 bases; unmatched junction nucleotides: 5. Germline CDR1 DFQATT, CDR2 SNEGSKA (reference sequence). The CDR3 is 14 residues long. CDR3 DNA sequence: TGCAGTGCCAAACTAGCGGGGGGGCAAGATACGCAGTATTTT. Encoded protein: CSAKLAGGQDTQYF.

The V call is TRBV28, the J call TRBJ2-5, with 7 bases matching TRBD1. Germline loops: CDR1 MDHEN, CDR2 SYDVKM. The CDR3 consists of 13 residues. V trimming: 6 bases; J trimming: 11 bases; junction bases outside the gene matches: 12. Here the CDR3 DNA reads TGTGCCAGCAGCCCCCCCGGGACAGTCATGCAGTACTTC. This encodes CASSPPGTVMQYF.